Listed here are 10 T cell receptor beta chains from one sample, sequenced in a study of shared clonotypes between healthy human individuals (dated by TCRdb to the early 2020s). Libraries were prepared through the immunoSEQ multiplex PCR assay. TCRdb retrieved this table from immuneACCESS and kept in-frame rearrangements only. Not all clones are present; in checked studies, unresolved V genes account for under half, and no reason is known for the remainder. The sample includes around 2.5 million clones, with over 85% observed a single time. Together, the top ten hold about 0.34% of the sample. Sequencing was done on a sample of naive CD4+ T cells from PBMCs. According to the study, the label for this sample's cell subset or site signals: CD45RA+ positively selected. Receptor source: a man aged 18 to 35 in good health. Some clones in this sample may be carry-over from other donors' samples.

This clone was counted between two and nine times. The gene calls are TRBV19 and TRBJ1-5; D perhaps matches TRBD1 (6 bases). This CDR3 spans 14 amino acids. The germline V gene encodes CDR1 LNHDA and CDR2 SQIVND (reference sequence). V lost 3 bases to trimming and J lost 7 bases, with 13 bases between them. CDR3 sequence (DNA): TGTGCCAGTAGTATTAGAACAGGGAGACAGCCCCAGCATTTT. Protein product: CASSIRTGRQPQHF.

The chain combines TRBV23-1 with TRBJ2-7; possible D gene TRBD1, 5 bases. TRBV23-1 is designated an ORF whose function remains uncertain. The CDR3 totals 13 residues. Trimming stripped 5 bases from V and 6 bases from J, with 14 bases between. The CDR3, as DNA: TGCGCCAGCAGTGGACCCAGGGTTTTCGAGCAGTACTTC. Protein sequence: CASSGPRVFEQYF.

V gene TRBV7-3 combines with J gene TRBJ2-1, with a weak D call TRBD2 (5 bases). CDR3 length: 15 residues. Germline V gene data show CDR1 as SGHTA and CDR2 as FQGTGA. V was pared by 1 base and J by 8 bases, with 15 bases between. CDR3 DNA: TGTGCCAGCAGCTTAAGCCCCGGGGTCAACGATGAGCAGTTCTTC. Encoded protein: CASSLSPGVNDEQFF.

The chain joins TRBV14 to TRBJ2-2; 8 nucleotides line up with TRBD1. V dropped 2 bases and J dropped 2; count of bases not matched to a gene: 4. CDR3 size: 16 residues. Germline CDR1 reads SGHDN; CDR2 reads FVKESK. For the CDR3, the DNA is TGTGCCAGCAGCCAATTAGGACAGGGAAACACCGGGGAGCTGTTTTTT. It specifies CASSQLGQGNTGELFF.

The chain uses TRBV2 and TRBJ2-7; the match to TRBD2 covers 11 bases. There are 13 residues in the CDR3. CDR1 and CDR2 (germline): SNHLY, FYNNEI. Germline trimming cut 1 base from V and 13 bases from J; bases unmatched to any gene: 6. CDR3 coding DNA: TGTGCCAGCAGTGAAGGACTAGCGGGGAGCCTATACTTC. Its translation: CASSEGLAGSLYF.

This chain links TRBV6-5 with TRBJ2-7; tentative D call: TRBD2 (6 bases). V lost 2 bases, J lost 2 bases, and 13 bases lay in between. Per germline, CDR1 MNHEY and CDR2 SVGAGI. The CDR3 runs to 15 residues. CDR3 in DNA: TGTGCCAGCAGTTACCGCACTAGCAGAGCCTACGAGCAGTACTTC. Residues: CASSYRTSRAYEQYF.

The chain links TRBV9 to TRBJ1-4; the D is unclear. CDR1 is SGDLS, CDR2 YYNGEE, per germline. V shed 1 base and J shed 3 bases, with 4 bases lying between them. The CDR3 totals 13 residues. CDR3 region: CASSVLPNEKLFF. The DNA for the CDR3 is TGTGCCAGCAGCGTACTTCCTAATGAAAAACTGTTTTTT.

J is TRBJ2-3 and V is TRBV28; either TRBD1 or TRBD2 may fit D (5 bases each). The CDR3 has 16 residues. From germline, CDR1 is MDHEN and CDR2 SYDVKM. V was clipped by 5 bases and J by 6 bases, with 21 bases between them. In DNA, the CDR3 is TGTGCCAGCAGTGTAACCGGGGCCCTAAATTGGGATACGCAGTATTTT. Protein sequence: CASSVTGALNWDTQYF.

The chain employs TRBV18 and TRBJ1-3, with 7 nucleotides matching TRBD1. The junction had 6 bases not matched to a gene; V was cut back by 1 base and J by 3 bases. CDR3 length: 16 amino acids. CDR1 is KGHSH, CDR2 LQKENI, per germline. Written as DNA, the CDR3 is TGTGCCAGCTCACCACTGGAGACAGGGATTGGAAACACCATATATTTT. Its translation: CASSPLETGIGNTIYF. The complete variable domain, with remaining parts taken from reference TRBV18 and TRBJ1-3, reads NAGVMQNPRHLVRRRGQEARLRCSPMKGHSHVYWYRQLPEEGLKFMVYLQKENIIDESGMPKERFSAEFPKEGPSILRIQQVVRGDSAAYFCASSPLETGIGNTIYFGEGSWLTVV.

Concerning this clone itself: This same CDR3 is encoded by further DNA sequences in the sample. The chain employs TRBV15 and TRBJ1-5; D remains unclear. Germline V CDR1 and CDR2: LNHNV, YYDKDF (reference sequence). Trimming pared 3 bases from V and 1 base from J, leaving 1 base between. The CDR3 has 12 amino acids. CDR3 amino acids: CATSRSNQPQHF. CDR3 nucleotides: TGTGCCACCAGCAGGAGCAATCAGCCCCAGCATTTT. Variable domain in full (rest from reference TRBV15 and TRBJ1-5): DAMVIQNPRYQVTQFGKPVTLSCSQTLNHNVMYWYQQKSSQAPKLLFHYYDKDFNNEADTPDNFQSRRPNTSFCFLDIRSPGLGDTAMYLCATSRSNQPQHFGDGTRLSIL.